This is a list of T cell receptor beta chains from one sample in a study of cytomegalovirus exposure and HLA in healthy donors. This table comes from immunoSEQ multiplex PCR, and its TCRdb copy is limited to in-frame clones, with some not included. Among about 190,000 clones listed, roughly 73% were seen once. Source material: PBMCs. The receptors shown here come from a woman younger than 45 in good health and CMV-seropositive. Each CDR3 is given with its conserved first and last residue. The D gene is left open where the match is weak. Clone size is stated in some rows and not others, as once, few, many or a class when expanded.

D	J	size	V	DNA	CDR3
NA	TRBJ2-7	NA	TRBV1	TGCACCAGCAGCCAAGATTCTCAGGAGGCCGCCTACGAGCAGTACTTC	CTSSQDSQEAAYEQYF
NA	TRBJ2-1	NA	TRBV19	TGTGCCAGTAGGTGGGAGAATGGGCAGTTCTTC	CASRWENGQFF
TRBD1	TRBJ1-3	NA	TRBV2	TGTGCCAGCAGTGACCGGACAGGGTTAAACACCATATATTTT	CASSDRTGLNTIYF
TRBD2	TRBJ2-1	NA	TRBV25-1	TGTGCCAGCAGTGAATTTGGATTTAGCGGGAGGGGTAATGAGCAGTTCTTC	CASSEFGFSGRGNEQFF
TRBD2	TRBJ2-7	once	TRBV19	TGTGCCAGTACCCCGGGGGGGCAGTACTTC	CASTPGGQYF
NA	TRBJ2-3	NA	TRBV5-4	TGTGCCAGCAGCTTGGCCCAGAGCACAGATACGCAGTATTTT	CASSLAQSTDTQYF
NA	TRBJ2-5	NA	TRBV11-1	TGTGCCAGCAGTAGGCAAGGGGAACCTCACCAGTACTTC	CASSRQGEPHQYF
NA	TRBJ1-4	NA	TRBV27	TGTGCCAGCAGCCCCCTGGCGGGTCGACGTGAAAAACTGTTTTTT	CASSPLAGRREKLFF
NA	TRBJ2-1	NA	TRBV6-5	TGTGCCAGCAGTTACAGGGGTGAGCAGTTCTTC	CASSYRGEQFF
NA	TRBJ2-7	few	TRBV7-2	TGTGCCAGCAGCCGGGACTTTCTTGGGTACGAGCAGTACTTC	CASSRDFLGYEQYF
NA	TRBJ1-3	NA	TRBV30	TGTGCCTGGAGCCTGGGGGGAGGGAGCGGAAACACCATATATTTT	CAWSLGGGSGNTIYF
TRBD1	TRBJ1-1	NA	TRBV18	TGTGCCAGCTCACGATCGGGACAGGGCTACACTGAAGCTTTCTTT	CASSRSGQGYTEAFF
NA	TRBJ2-3	NA	TRBV6-4	TGTGCCAGCAGTGGTTCCCTGGGGGGAACAGATACGCAGTATTTT	CASSGSLGGTDTQYF
TRBD2	TRBJ2-1	NA	TRBV7-9	TGTGCCAGCAGCTTAATTAGCGGGGGAGACAATGAGCAGTTCTTC	CASSLISGGDNEQFF
TRBD2	TRBJ2-1	NA	TRBV9	TGTGCCAGCAGCATTGTAGCGGGAGCCCACAATGAGCAGTTCTTC	CASSIVAGAHNEQFF
NA	TRBJ1-1	NA	TRBV27	TGTGCCAGCAGTGCCCGGGGTAGCGCTGAAGCTTTCTTT	CASSARGSAEAFF
NA	TRBJ1-2	once	TRBV25-1	TGTGCCAGCAGCGGGGGAAGGAGAATGTATGGCTACACCTTC	CASSGGRRMYGYTF
TRBD1	TRBJ2-2	NA	TRBV7-2	TGTGCCAGCAGCTTACGGACAGGGGTTGGCGGGGAGCTGTTTTTT	CASSLRTGVGGELFF
NA	TRBJ2-6	NA	TRBV9	TGTGCCAGCAGCGTAGCAGGCTCTGGGGCCAACGTCCTGACTTTC	CASSVAGSGANVLTF
TRBD1	TRBJ2-7	NA	TRBV15	TGTGCCACCGGCCGGGACAGGGGCTACGAGCAGTACTTC	CATGRDRGYEQYF
NA	TRBJ1-5	NA	TRBV7-7	TGTGCTAGCAGCTTAGACAGAGATCAGCCCCAGCATTTT	CASSLDRDQPQHF
NA	TRBJ1-2	NA	TRBV25-1	TGTGCCAGCAGTGAATCCCCAGGGGACGGCTATGGCTACACCTTC	CASSESPGDGYGYTF
TRBD2	TRBJ2-1	NA	TRBV5-1	TGCGCCAGCAGCCCCATGACTAGCGGGAGATCCGATGAGCAGTTCTTC	CASSPMTSGRSDEQFF
NA	TRBJ2-3	NA	TRBV11-2	TGTGCCAGCAGCTTAGACATAGGCAGTCTAGCAGGCACAGATACGCAGTATTTT	CASSLDIGSLAGTDTQYF
NA	TRBJ1-2	NA	TRBV19	TGTGCCAGTAGTTTCGGGGGGCAAGTAGACACCTTC	CASSFGGQVDTF
TRBD1	TRBJ1-6	NA	TRBV2	TGTGCCAGCAGCCCGGGACAGCCCCATTCACCCCTCCACTTT	CASSPGQPHSPLHF